This T cell receptor (beta chain) was found in a study of vaccination effects on CD4 cells after COVID-19. In the case of this clone: No antigen is known for it.

In the ViraFEST assay, antigen-specific CD4+ clonotypes were identified by expansion after peptide-pool stimulation. Cultured cells yielded isolated CD4+ T cells after about ten days. The individual was infected with SARS-CoV-2 between March and December 2020, as confirmed by PCR. Stimulation with an HIV-1 Nef peptide pool defined the negative control culture. The CDR3 spans 12 residues. Unmatched junction bases numbered 7, after V lost 5 bases and J lost 9 bases. Germline CDR1 and CDR2: MDHEN and SYDVKM. Assay used: immunoSEQ multiplex PCR; TCRdb lists only in-frame clones, some missing. The sample yields under 65,000 clones, around 76% seen once.

This TCR was sampled from a human donor who had a prior SARS-CoV-2 infection. The sample consisted of CD4+ T cells from PBMCs cultured with HIV peptides, taken before COVID-19 vaccination. Subset described: HIV-1 Nef peptide pool negative control/reference culture. The rearrangement links TRBV28 to TRBJ2-7; 7 nucleotides align to TRBD2. CDR3: CASSPPGLGQYF. The DNA for the CDR3 is TGTGCCAGCAGTCCTCCAGGACTAGGGCAGTACTTC.